This entry is about one T cell receptor beta chain. The data belong to a study of T cells after somatic rescue of genetic block. TCRdb's copy holds only in-frame clones and misses some; the assay was immunoSEQ multiplex PCR. The data show 110,000 or so clones, approximately 90% seen once. The germline gives CDR1 LGHNA, CDR2 YSLEER. Trimming stripped 0 bases from V and 5 bases from J, with 8 bases between. The CDR3 loop spans 14 amino acids. The chain employs TRBV4-3 and TRBJ1-3; no reliable D call. The sample comprised peripheral blood mononuclear cells (PBMCs). This clonotype was obtained from a woman between 18 and 30 years old. DNA for the CDR3: TGCGCCAGCAGCCAAGAGAGTGTGCGAAACACCATATATTTT. Translating gives CASSQESVRNTIYF.